The entry below gives a single TCR beta chain sequence along with its context. Its antigen is not identified. This entry is derived from a study of shared clonotypes between healthy human individuals. Splitting the CD4+ cells yielded a CD45RA+ naive subset and a CD45RA-negative memory subset. The CDR3 runs to 13 residues. From germline, CDR1 is MDHEN and CDR2 SYDVKM. Trimming stripped 6 bases from V and 5 bases from J, with 13 bases between. Findings and caveats of the study: Generally, naive subsets (rather than memory subsets) showed larger estimated richness.

TCRdb's copy holds only in-frame clones and misses some; the assay was immunoSEQ multiplex PCR. The data contain a few million clones, 85% to 95% of them singletons. The chain links TRBV28 to TRBJ1-1; D call uncertain. This receptor was obtained from a man aged 18-30 years in good health. Source material: naive CD4+ T cells sorted from blood. The subset here: CD45RA+ positively selected. The DNA of the CDR3 is TGTGCCAGCAGGATGGTATCGGGGACTGAAGCTTTCTTT. Translating gives CASRMVSGTEAFF.